The TCR beta chain under discussion was sequenced for a study of cytomegalovirus exposure and HLA in healthy donors. As concerns this clone: Its antigen is as yet unknown.

Germline CDR1 ENHRY, CDR2 SYGVKD. The CDR3 has 17 residues. Germline trimming cut 2 bases from V and 5 bases from J; bases unmatched to any gene: 14. Points from the study as a whole: While the bulk of TCR sequences proved rare, some public TCRs turned up in many donors. According to a later analysis, most TCR beta chains associated with CMV appeared HLA-restricted.

Primers: 60 Vbeta forward and 13 Jbeta reverse. Clones were read by immunoSEQ multiplex PCR, and TCRdb kept only the in-frame ones, dropping some. The sample includes more than 200,000 clones, roughly 80% of them seen just once. The chain uses TRBV10-3 and TRBJ2-5; 7 nucleotides align to TRBD1. The clonotype originates from a girl aged 2 to 10 in good health and CMV-seronegative. Sequencing input: PBMCs. The CDR3, as DNA: TGTGCCATCAGTGAGCCATCAGCCAGGACAGGCGCGGAGACCCAGTACTTC. It encodes CAISEPSARTGAETQYF.